This T cell receptor (beta chain) is from a study of blood T cells in healthy people across ages. The use of a sample-barcoded 5' primer and a J-beta primer mix characterized a second PCR of about 7 to 12 cycles. MiXCR was run by TCRdb on the 5' RACE reads, yielding one entry per CDR3 protein. The data show fewer than 950,000 distinct CDR3 sequences, about 36% seen once. This clonotype was picked up a small number of times. Its matching antigen is unknown. The amount of total RNA extracted per sample was at least 5 micrograms. Study-wide points: Diversity was higher, and naive CD4+ cells more numerous, in long-lived donors than in aged donors. Changes in expanded clonotypes were possibly confounded, as the CMV status of donors was unknown.

Germline V gene data show CDR1 as LGHNA and CDR2 as YSLEER. Trimming pared 1 base from V and 6 bases from J, leaving 11 bases between. This CDR3 has 14 amino acids. This sequence joins TRBV4-3 and TRBJ2-3; no reliable D call. Sequences were obtained from blood. This TCR was sampled from a young man in good health. CDR3 in amino acids: CASSQVSTGDTQYF. CDR3 coding DNA: TGCGCCAGCAGCCAAGTAAGCACCGGGGATACGCAGTATTTT.